This T cell receptor beta chain was captured by sequencing in a study of technical replicates of blood from several donors. The V gene's germline CDR1 is GTSNPN and CDR2 SVGIG (reference sequence). The junction had 5 bases not matched to a gene; V was cut back by 3 bases and J by 6 bases. The CDR3 is made up of 13 amino acids. Libraries were prepared by immunoSEQ multiplex PCR; TCRdb keeps only in-frame clonotypes and omits some of them. The sample holds some 87,000 clones, 90% to 98% seen once. The sample taken for sequencing was T cells isolated from PBMCs. V is TRBV30 and J is TRBJ2-7; 10 bases agree with TRBD1. The clonotype comes from a human donor in good health. The CDR3 here is CAWSWTGGPEQYF. Here the CDR3 DNA reads TGTGCCTGGAGCTGGACAGGGGGGCCCGAGCAGTACTTC.